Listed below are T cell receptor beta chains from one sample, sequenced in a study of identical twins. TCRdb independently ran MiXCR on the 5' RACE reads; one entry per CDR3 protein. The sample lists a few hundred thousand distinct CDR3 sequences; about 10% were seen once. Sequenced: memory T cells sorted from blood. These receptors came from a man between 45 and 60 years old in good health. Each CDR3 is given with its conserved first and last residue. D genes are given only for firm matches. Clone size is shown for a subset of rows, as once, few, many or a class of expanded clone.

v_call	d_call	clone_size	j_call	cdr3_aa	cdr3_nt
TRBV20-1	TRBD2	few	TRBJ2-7	CSARSLAGVLYEQYF	TGCAGTGCTAGAAGTCTAGCGGGAGTACTTTACGAGCAGTACTTC
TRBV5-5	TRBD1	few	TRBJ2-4	CASSSGTALAKNIQYF	TGTGCCAGCAGCTCCGGGACAGCTCTAGCCAAAAACATTCAGTACTTC
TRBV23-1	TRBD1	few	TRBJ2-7	CASSPQKGTGPSYEQYF	TGCGCCAGCAGTCCGCAGAAAGGGACAGGCCCCTCCTACGAGCAGTACTTC
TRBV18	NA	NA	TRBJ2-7	CASSQWSGEQYF	TGTGCCAGCTCACAGTGGTCCGGGGAGCAGTACTTC
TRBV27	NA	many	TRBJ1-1	CASSLSGFTEAFF	TGTGCCAGCAGTTTATCGGGTTTCACTGAAGCTTTCTTT
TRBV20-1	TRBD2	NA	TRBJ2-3	CSAGTSGGSRTDTQYF	TGCAGTGCCGGGACTAGCGGGGGATCTCGCACAGATACGCAGTATTTT
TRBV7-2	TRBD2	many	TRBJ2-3	CASSQPGLAGVPDTQYF	TGTGCCAGCAGCCAACCGGGACTAGCGGGAGTTCCAGATACGCAGTATTTT
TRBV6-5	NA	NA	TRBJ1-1	CASSYGAVNTEAFF	TGTGCCAGCAGTTACGGGGCGGTGAACACTGAAGCTTTCTTT
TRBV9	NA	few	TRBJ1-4	CASSAHQGWGEKLFF	TGTGCCAGCAGCGCCCACCAGGGGTGGGGTGAAAAACTGTTTTTT
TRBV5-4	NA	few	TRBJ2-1	CASSLGAGGSSYNEQFF	TGTGCCAGCAGCTTGGGCGCAGGGGGGAGCTCCTACAATGAGCAGTTCTTC
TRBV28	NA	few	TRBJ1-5	CASTSGRGFGNQPQHF	TGTGCCAGCACCTCTGGACGTGGTTTTGGCAATCAGCCCCAGCATTTT
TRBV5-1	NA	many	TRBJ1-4	CASSLARDRSTNEKLFF	TGCGCCAGCAGCTTGGCCCGGGACCGTTCGACTAATGAAAAACTGTTTTTT
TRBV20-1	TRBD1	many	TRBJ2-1	CSARRQGAFNEQFF	TGCAGTGCTAGGAGGCAGGGGGCCTTTAATGAGCAGTTCTTC
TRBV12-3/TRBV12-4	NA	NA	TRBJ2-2	CASRGLGTGELFF	TGTGCCAGCAGAGGACTCGGCACCGGGGAGCTGTTTTTT
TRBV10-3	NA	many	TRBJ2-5	CAISKEKETQYF	TGTGCCATCAGTAAGGAGAAAGAGACCCAGTACTTC
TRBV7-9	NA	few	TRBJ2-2	CASSLVWDTLNTGELFF	TGTGCCAGCAGCTTAGTTTGGGACACCCTGAACACCGGGGAGCTGTTTTTT
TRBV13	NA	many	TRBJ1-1	CASSQSRQTNTEAFF	TGTGCCAGCAGCCAATCTAGACAAACGAACACTGAAGCTTTCTTT
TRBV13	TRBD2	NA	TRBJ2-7	CASSGRASGILDEQYF	TGTGCCAGCAGCGGAAGGGCTAGCGGGATTCTCGACGAGCAGTACTTC
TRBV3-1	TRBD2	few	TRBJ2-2	CASSQDRGSGPGGGELFF	TGTGCCAGCAGCCAAGATCGAGGTAGCGGGCCAGGTGGCGGGGAGCTGTTTTTT
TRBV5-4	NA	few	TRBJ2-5	CASSLRGGKETQYF	TGTGCCAGCAGCTTGAGGGGGGGGAAAGAGACCCAGTACTTC
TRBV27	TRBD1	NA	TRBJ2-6	CASSPGQISGANVLTF	TGTGCCAGCAGTCCGGGACAGATTTCTGGGGCCAACGTCCTGACTTTC
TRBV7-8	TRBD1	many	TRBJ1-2	CASSLGGTGGSDYTF	TGTGCCAGCAGCTTAGGAGGGACAGGGGGCTCTGACTACACCTTC
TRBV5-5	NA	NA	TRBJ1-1	CASSRLRIQNTEAFF	TGTGCCAGCAGCCGGCTAAGGATCCAGAACACTGAAGCTTTCTTT
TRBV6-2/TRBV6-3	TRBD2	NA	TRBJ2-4	CASSHSRPAGGEENIQYF	TGTGCCAGCAGTCACTCGAGGCCAGCGGGAGGGGAAGAAAACATTCAGTACTTC
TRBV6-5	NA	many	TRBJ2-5	CASRRGGTQYF	TGTGCCAGCAGGAGGGGCGGGACCCAGTACTTC
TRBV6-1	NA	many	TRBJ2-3	CATQPTGSGTDTQYF	TGTGCCACCCAACCCACTGGATCAGGCACAGATACGCAGTATTTT
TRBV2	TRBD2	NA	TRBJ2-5	CASSGGLEETQYF	TGTGCCAGCAGTGGAGGACTAGAAGAGACCCAGTACTTC
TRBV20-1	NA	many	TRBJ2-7	CSARDLAAITYEQYF	TGCAGTGCTAGAGATTTAGCAGCTATAACCTACGAGCAGTACTTC
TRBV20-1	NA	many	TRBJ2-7	CSARRDGSSYEQYF	TGCAGTGCTCGACGGGACGGAAGCTCCTACGAGCAGTACTTC
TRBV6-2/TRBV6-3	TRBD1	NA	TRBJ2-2	CASSRGLDTGELFF	TGTGCCAGCAGCAGGGGGTTGGACACCGGGGAGCTGTTTTTT
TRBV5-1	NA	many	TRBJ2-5	CASSSDGVGTQYF	TGCGCCAGCAGCTCGGATGGGGTTGGGACCCAGTACTTC
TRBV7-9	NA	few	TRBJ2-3	CASSLNQAGFYTQYF	TGTGCCAGCAGCTTAAACCAGGCGGGGTTTTATACGCAGTATTTT
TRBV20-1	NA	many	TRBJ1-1	CSASREEAFF	TGCAGTGCTAGTAGGGAAGAAGCTTTCTTT
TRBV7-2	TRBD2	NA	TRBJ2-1	CASSLGAGRGQFF	TGTGCCAGCAGCTTAGGGGCGGGGAGGGGGCAGTTCTTC
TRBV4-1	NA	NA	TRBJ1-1	CASSLGRRGEAFF	TGCGCCAGCAGCCTAGGCCGGCGAGGTGAAGCTTTCTTT
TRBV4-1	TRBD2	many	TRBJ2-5	CASSQAPLAGGRRTQYF	TGCGCCAGCAGCCAAGCGCCACTAGCGGGGGGCCGACGGACCCAGTACTTC
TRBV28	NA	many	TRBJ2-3	CASSTTAYDTQYF	TGTGCCAGCAGCACGACCGCATATGATACGCAGTATTTT
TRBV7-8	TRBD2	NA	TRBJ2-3	CASSAGLAGRGDTQYF	TGTGCCAGCAGCGCTGGACTAGCGGGGCGGGGAGATACGCAGTATTTT
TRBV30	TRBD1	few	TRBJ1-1	CAWRPPGGTEAFF	TGTGCCTGGAGGCCGCCAGGGGGCACTGAAGCTTTCTTT
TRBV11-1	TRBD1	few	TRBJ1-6	CASSLDLRDSESSYNSPLHF	TGTGCCAGCAGCTTAGACCTGAGGGACAGCGAGAGCTCCTATAATTCACCCCTCCACTTT
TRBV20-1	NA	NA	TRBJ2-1	CSARGQNEQFF	TGCAGTGCTAGAGGCCAGAATGAGCAGTTCTTC
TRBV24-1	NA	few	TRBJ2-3	CATSDTGTSTDTQYF	TGTGCCACCAGTGACACCGGGACAAGCACAGATACGCAGTATTTT
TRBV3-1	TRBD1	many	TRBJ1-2	CASNFGQGNYGYTF	TGTGCCAGCAACTTCGGACAGGGTAACTATGGCTACACCTTC
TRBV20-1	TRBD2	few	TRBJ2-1	CSASGLAGGNEQFF	TGCAGTGCGTCGGGACTAGCGGGAGGGAATGAGCAGTTCTTC
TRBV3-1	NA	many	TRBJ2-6	CASSQARVGSPVLTF	TGTGCCAGCAGCCAAGCCCGGGTGGGGTCCCCCGTCCTGACTTTC
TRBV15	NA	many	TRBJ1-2	CATSRRRGSNYGYTF	TGTGCCACCAGCAGACGCCGGGGCTCAAACTATGGCTACACCTTC
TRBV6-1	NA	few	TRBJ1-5	CASSKRVPNSAGILNQPQHF	TGTGCCAGCAGTAAAAGGGTGCCTAACTCAGCCGGGATCCTCAATCAGCCCCAGCATTTT
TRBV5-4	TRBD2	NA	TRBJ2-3	CASSVRLAGVTDTQYF	TGTGCCAGCAGCGTAAGACTAGCGGGGGTCACAGATACGCAGTATTTT
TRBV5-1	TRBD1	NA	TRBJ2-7	CASSWDRGSEQYF	TGCGCCAGCAGCTGGGACAGGGGGAGCGAGCAGTACTTC
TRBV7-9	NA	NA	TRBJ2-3	CASRMNTDTQYF	TGTGCCAGCAGGATGAACACAGATACGCAGTATTTT
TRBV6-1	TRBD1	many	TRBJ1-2	CASSQTGIPNYGYTF	TGTGCCAGCAGTCAGACAGGGATCCCTAACTATGGCTACACCTTC
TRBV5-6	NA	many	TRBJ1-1	CASSLYGAHTEAFF	TGTGCCAGCAGCTTGTACGGGGCGCACACTGAAGCTTTCTTT
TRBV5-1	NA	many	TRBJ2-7	CASSLVVGDLAEQYF	TGCGCCAGCAGCTTGGTGGTCGGGGACCTCGCCGAGCAGTACTTC
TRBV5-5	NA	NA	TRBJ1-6	CASSLSGVAANSPLHF	TGTGCCAGCAGCTTATCGGGTGTGGCAGCTAATTCACCCCTCCACTTT
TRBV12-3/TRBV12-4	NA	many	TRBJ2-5	CASSVDSGETQYF	TGTGCCAGCAGCGTGGATTCCGGAGAGACCCAGTACTTC